The clone carrying this TCR beta chain was observed a handful of times. Seattle's cohort entered during active infection and was followed longitudinally. CDR3 length: 16 amino acids. Trimming at V came to 4 bases and at J to 10 bases, leaving 13 bases not matched to a gene. Germline-derived CDR1 and CDR2 are LGHNA and YNFKEQ. The sample belongs to a study of blood T cell repertoires in COVID-19. Study-level background: Nucleic acid was either cDNA or gDNA, and it came from T cells, B-cell-depleted T cells, or PBMCs.

Original processing notes: Amplification from reference gene primers served as the basis for estimated nucleated cell counts. Profiling relied on immunoSEQ multiplex PCR, and the TCRdb table lists in-frame clones only, not all of them. The V and J calls and clone size were taken over from that table, and D and trimming were inferred from the DNA. Of some 270,000 clones detected, almost 90% appear once; the ten largest clones hold 2.1%. The sequencing sample was made of peripheral blood. The chain is built from TRBV4-2 and TRBJ1-6, with 7 bases lining up with TRBD1. This TCR derives from an older woman with COVID-19, enrolled during active disease. The CDR3 is CASSPPNRDRGSPLHF. The CDR3 bases are TGTGCCAGCAGCCCCCCAAACCGGGACAGAGGGTCACCCCTCCACTTT.